This T cell receptor (beta chain) was observed in a study of T-cell memory formation after mild COVID-19. At the level of the study: The two donors had largely donor-specific TCR clusters.

The CDR3 is 13 residues long. Germline values: CDR1 MGHRA, CDR2 YSYEKL. Trimming left V 0 bases short and J 10 bases short, with 7 bases between. This clonotype has more than one count but fewer than ten. Antigen: not known. 5'RACE with constant-segment primers yielded barcoded, UMI-tagged TCR alpha and TCR beta cDNA libraries. TCRdb re-called the 5' RACE reads with MiXCR, one entry per CDR3 protein. Of under 550,000 distinct CDR3 sequences listed, roughly 18% are singletons. Study outcomes and limitations: Later expanders leaned CD4+, whereas clones that contracted between day 15 and 85 were balanced CD4/CD8. Of the contracting clones, CD4+ ones lay mainly in CM and EM, and CD8+ ones in EMRA.

This clonotype originated in a man aged 18 to 30 who had mild COVID-19 (a few samples of this study predate the infection). Cell type and time point are not known. The chain employs TRBV4-1 and TRBJ1-6, with D unclear. Sequences were obtained from PBMCs or a T cell subset sorted from them (not recorded which). DNA for the CDR3: TGCGCCAGCAGCCAAGATCCTCGATCACCCCTCCACTTT. It yields the protein CASSQDPRSPLHF.